This T cell receptor (beta chain) was recovered during a study of tumor-infiltrating lymphocytes in localized non-small cell lung cancer. Study background: Patients included smokers and never-smokers with various histologies, some sampled after neoadjuvant chemotherapy. Each patient gave resected tumor and non-adjacent uninvolved lung tissue. Study-wide points: Different pieces of the same tissue were used for each assay. Recurrence-free survival showed no association with tumor T-cell fraction.

To note about this clone: Its antigen is currently unknown.

V lost 3 bases and J lost 5, with 9 bases in between. There are 13 residues in the CDR3. Germline V gene lookup returns CDR1 MDHEN and CDR2 SYDVKM. Sequencing used immunoSEQ multiplex PCR; TCRdb keeps in-frame clones, though not all of them. The sample consists of 9,500 to 15,000 clones, around 81% of them appearing once. This TCR was sampled from a human donor with non-small cell lung cancer. Sequenced sample: lung tumor tissue. The rearrangement joins TRBV28 to TRBJ2-3; D gene uncertain. Here the CDR3 reads CASSFLVRDTQYF. As DNA, the CDR3 is TGTGCCAGCAGTTTTTTGGTCAGAGATACGCAGTATTTT.